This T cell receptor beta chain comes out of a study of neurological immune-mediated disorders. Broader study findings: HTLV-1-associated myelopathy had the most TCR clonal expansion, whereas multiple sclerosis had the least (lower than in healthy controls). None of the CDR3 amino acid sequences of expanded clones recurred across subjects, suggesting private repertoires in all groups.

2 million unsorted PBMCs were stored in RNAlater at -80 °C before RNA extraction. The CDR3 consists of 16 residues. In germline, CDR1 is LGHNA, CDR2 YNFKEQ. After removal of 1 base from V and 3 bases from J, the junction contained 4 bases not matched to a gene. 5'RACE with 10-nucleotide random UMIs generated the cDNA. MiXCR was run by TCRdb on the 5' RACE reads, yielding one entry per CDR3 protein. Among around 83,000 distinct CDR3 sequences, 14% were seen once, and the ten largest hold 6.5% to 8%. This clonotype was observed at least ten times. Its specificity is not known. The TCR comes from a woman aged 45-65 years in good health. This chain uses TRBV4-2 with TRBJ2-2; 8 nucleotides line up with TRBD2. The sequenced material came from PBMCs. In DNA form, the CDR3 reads TGTGCCAGCAGCCAAGGACCCGGGGGGGACACCGGGGAGCTGTTTTTT. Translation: CASSQGPGGDTGELFF.